Listed below are T cell receptor beta chains from one sample, sequenced in a study of cytomegalovirus exposure and HLA in healthy donors. This table comes from immunoSEQ multiplex PCR, and its TCRdb copy is limited to in-frame clones, with some not included. The data contain 95,000 to 150,000 clones, roughly 84% of them seen just once; the ten biggest clones take up around 1.9%. Sequenced material: PBMCs. These receptors were taken from a woman under 40 in good health and CMV-seronegative. The CDR3 runs from the conserved cysteine through the conserved F or W. A D gene is named only where the DNA matches it firmly. Rows may omit the clone size; those that give it use once, few, many or a size class.

CDR3: CASSLAGGAGANVLTF
DNA: TGTGCCAGCAGCTTGGCAGGGGGCGCTGGGGCCAACGTCCTGACTTTC
size: -
J: TRBJ2-6
V: TRBV5-4
D: TRBD1

CDR3: CASSARSGTGADLNEKLFF
DNA: TGCGCCAGCAGCGCCCGATCTGGGACAGGGGCCGACCTTAATGAAAAACTGTTTTTT
size: -
J: TRBJ1-4
V: TRBV4-1
D: TRBD1

CDR3: CASSYGAVNTEAFF
DNA: TGTGCCAGCAGTTACGGGGCAGTGAACACTGAAGCTTTCTTT
size: -
J: TRBJ1-1
V: TRBV6-5
D: -

CDR3: CASSGQRAISYNEQFF
DNA: TGTGCCAGCAGCGGCCAGCGGGCAATCTCCTACAATGAGCAGTTCTTC
size: -
J: TRBJ2-1
V: TRBV14
D: -

CDR3: CASSLHNMGGETQYF
DNA: TGTGCCAGCAGTCTTCACAACATGGGGGGGGAGACCCAGTACTTC
size: -
J: TRBJ2-5
V: TRBV28
D: TRBD2

CDR3: CASRPATGSYEQYF
DNA: TGTGCCAGCAGACCCGCTACGGGCTCCTACGAGCAGTACTTC
size: -
J: TRBJ2-7
V: TRBV7-9
D: -

CDR3: CASSPLSVKNTGELFF
DNA: TGTGCCAGCTCACCACTATCGGTTAAGAACACCGGGGAGCTGTTTTTT
size: -
J: TRBJ2-2
V: TRBV18
D: -

CDR3: CASTSGSYEQYF
DNA: TGTGCCAGCACTTCAGGCTCCTACGAGCAGTACTTC
size: once
J: TRBJ2-7
V: TRBV6-5
D: -

CDR3: CASSWQGAAEAFF
DNA: TGTGCCAGCAGCTGGCAGGGGGCCGCTGAAGCTTTCTTT
size: -
J: TRBJ1-1
V: TRBV11-3
D: TRBD1

CDR3: CASSVNYRGGYTF
DNA: TGTGCCAGCAGTGTAAACTACAGGGGTGGCTACACCTTC
size: -
J: TRBJ1-2
V: TRBV2
D: TRBD1

CDR3: CASSPPPGQGEDYGYTF
DNA: TGTGCCAGCAGTCCCCCCCCGGGACAGGGGGAAGATTATGGCTACACCTTC
size: -
J: TRBJ1-2
V: TRBV27
D: TRBD1

CDR3: CASTLQGRTDTQYF
DNA: TGTGCCAGCACCTTACAGGGGCGCACAGATACGCAGTATTTT
size: -
J: TRBJ2-3
V: TRBV27
D: TRBD1

CDR3: CASNLQGTEQYF
DNA: TGTGCCAGCAACCTACAGGGGACCGAGCAGTACTTC
size: few
J: TRBJ2-7
V: TRBV6-5
D: TRBD1

CDR3: CASSLQNGAGGPLYTGELFF
DNA: TGCGCCAGCAGCCTCCAAAACGGGGCGGGGGGCCCTCTGTATACCGGGGAGCTGTTTTTT
size: -
J: TRBJ2-2
V: TRBV5-1
D: TRBD2

CDR3: CASSLGQNTGELFF
DNA: TGTGCCAGCAGCTTAGGACAGAACACCGGGGAGCTGTTTTTT
size: -
J: TRBJ2-2
V: TRBV11-3
D: -

CDR3: CASRKDRSPYGYTF
DNA: TGTGCCAGCAGGAAAGACAGATCTCCTTATGGCTACACCTTC
size: -
J: TRBJ1-2
V: TRBV2
D: -

CDR3: CASGLRGRGGTEAFF
DNA: TGTGCTAGTGGTTTGAGGGGCAGGGGAGGGACTGAAGCTTTCTTT
size: -
J: TRBJ1-1
V: TRBV12-5
D: -

CDR3: CASSPKRGPQETQYF
DNA: TGTGCCAGCAGCCCCAAGCGGGGGCCCCAAGAGACCCAGTACTTC
size: -
J: TRBJ2-5
V: TRBV7-3
D: TRBD2

CDR3: CASSVAGGNNEQFF
DNA: TGTGCCAGCAGCGTAGCGGGGGGCAATAATGAGCAGTTCTTC
size: -
J: TRBJ2-1
V: TRBV9
D: -

CDR3: CASSIQGTGELFF
DNA: TGTGCCAGCAGTATACAGGGGACCGGGGAGCTGTTTTTT
size: -
J: TRBJ2-2
V: TRBV6-6
D: TRBD1

CDR3: CASSEASGFKNIQYF
DNA: TGTGCCAGCAGTGAAGCGTCCGGGTTCAAAAACATTCAGTACTTC
size: -
J: TRBJ2-4
V: TRBV6-1
D: -

CDR3: CATSRDSYEQYF
DNA: TGTGCCACCAGCAGGGACAGCTACGAGCAGTACTTC
size: -
J: TRBJ2-7
V: TRBV15
D: -

CDR3: CASSLGQGGNTIYF
DNA: TGTGCCAGCAGCTTGGGTCAGGGTGGAAACACCATATATTTT
size: -
J: TRBJ1-3
V: TRBV5-6
D: -

CDR3: CASSYSGGNEKLFF
DNA: TGTGCCAGCAGTTACTCCGGCGGGAATGAAAAACTGTTTTTT
size: -
J: TRBJ1-4
V: TRBV6-5
D: -

CDR3: CASSLRVSGIITDTQYF
DNA: TGTGCCAGCAGCTTGAGGGTGTCGGGGATCATCACAGATACGCAGTATTTT
size: -
J: TRBJ2-3
V: TRBV5-6
D: -

CDR3: CASSRKAGVTDTQYF
DNA: TGTGCCAGCAGCCGAAAAGCGGGGGTCACAGATACGCAGTATTTT
size: -
J: TRBJ2-3
V: TRBV6-5
D: TRBD2

CDR3: CASSWDRSTDTQYF
DNA: TGTGCCAGCAGCTGGGACAGAAGCACAGATACGCAGTATTTT
size: once
J: TRBJ2-3
V: TRBV7-2
D: TRBD1

CDR3: CASSLAGTGPSTDTQYF
DNA: TGTGCCAGCAGCTTGGCCGGGACTGGCCCTAGCACAGATACGCAGTATTTT
size: -
J: TRBJ2-3
V: TRBV5-6
D: -

CDR3: CASGRTSGGAFFF
DNA: TGTGCCAGCGGCCGGACTAGCGGGGGGGCCTTTTTCTTC
size: -
J: TRBJ2-1
V: TRBV2
D: TRBD2

CDR3: CASSVRAGGLDTQYF
DNA: TGTGCCAGCAGCGTCCGCGCGGGGGGGCTAGATACGCAGTATTTT
size: -
J: TRBJ2-3
V: TRBV6-6
D: TRBD2

CDR3: CASSPRQGSNEQFF
DNA: TGTGCCAGCAGCCCCCGCCAGGGATCCAATGAGCAGTTCTTC
size: -
J: TRBJ2-1
V: TRBV7-9
D: -

CDR3: CASSLGSGGALGTQYF
DNA: TGTGCCAGCAGCTTAGGAAGCGGGGGGGCCCTTGGGACCCAGTACTTC
size: -
J: TRBJ2-5
V: TRBV7-2
D: TRBD2

CDR3: CASSRATGGLAGYSYNEQFF
DNA: TGCGCCAGCAGCCGAGCGACAGGAGGACTAGCGGGGTACTCCTACAATGAGCAGTTCTTC
size: once
J: TRBJ2-1
V: TRBV4-1
D: TRBD2

CDR3: CSVDGRGRHEQFF
DNA: TGCAGCGTTGATGGTAGGGGGCGCCATGAGCAGTTCTTC
size: -
J: TRBJ2-1
V: TRBV29-1
D: TRBD1

CDR3: CASSEGQGAYNEQFF
DNA: TGTGCCAGCAGCGAGGGACAGGGGGCGTACAATGAGCAGTTCTTC
size: -
J: TRBJ2-1
V: TRBV7-8
D: TRBD1

CDR3: CASSLAGTGGVGYTF
DNA: TGTGCCAGCAGCTTGGCCGGGACAGGGGGCGTTGGCTACACCTTC
size: -
J: TRBJ1-2
V: TRBV5-4
D: TRBD1

CDR3: CASRAGRRGQPQHF
DNA: TGTGCCAGTAGAGCGGGGCGGAGGGGACAGCCCCAGCATTTT
size: -
J: TRBJ1-5
V: TRBV19
D: -